Listed here is a single TCR beta chain. The target of this receptor is not known. Nothing much larger sits one base from this clone, and base qualities are not available. These data come from a study of blood T cell repertoires in COVID-19 (dated by TCRdb to between 2020 and 2021). Study-wide context: The collaborator samples originated in the United States, Italy and Spain and spanned the acute and convalescent phases of COVID-19. The prospective study material was composed of cDNA or gDNA derived from T cells, B-cell-depleted T cells, or PBMCs. Subjects who had been exposed to COVID-19, were actively infected with it, or had recovered from it provided the deeply sampled blood TCRbeta repertoires that made up the dataset. The repertoires were released in a freely available public database meant as a resource for research on the immune response to SARS-CoV-2. The samples were drawn from two sources: the first 160 participants of the ongoing ImmuneRACE study, and some 1,300 subjects contributed by 6 global collaborators. Nearly every sample came with metadata listing a de-identified subject ID, COVID-19 status, age in years and sex. Where available, HLA class I and class II types were taken from metadata supplied by the sample provider and were not determined by assay-based typing.

TCRbeta CDR3 regions were amplified from genomic DNA by means of the immunoSEQ Assay, a bias-controlled multiplex PCR. In the source study's methods: Within the assay, amplification of reference gene primers was used to estimate how many nucleated cells each sample contained. To quantify the absolute abundance of each unique TCRbeta CDR3 rearrangement, sequence reads were collapsed and filtered. For each sample, productive Simpson clonality was calculated as the square root of Simpson's diversity index over productive rearrangements. Sourced from immuneACCESS, this table was stored by TCRdb with only in-frame sequences that have V and J called. A share of the clones is absent; for the studies checked, an unresolved V gene accounts for under half, and the remainder has no known explanation. Clonal size and the V and J genes are those of that table, whereas D and trimming came from the DNA. The sample includes approximately 180,000 clones, with roughly 89% observed a single time. The ten largest clones take up approximately 2.1% of the sample.

Counted from cysteine to phenylalanine, this CDR3 has 15 amino acids. Only CDR3 DNA remains: 45 bases, in frame from the first base. Trimming leaves V shorter by 2 bases and J shorter by 7 bases, with the junction holding 8 bases beyond the gene matches. The CDR1 and CDR2 encoded by the germline V gene are MDHEN and SYDVKM. Results the study describes overall, beyond this receptor: The amount of clinical and demographic metadata varied by source and participant and was provided uncurated.

Participants in the prospective study were aged about 18 to 95 years, lived in about two dozen United States geographic areas, and enrolled through a virtual design. To assign participants to cohorts, the prospective study relied on clinical history that participants themselves reported in a screening survey and a study questionnaire. Each participant in the prospective study had whole blood, serum and a nasopharyngeal or oropharyngeal swab collected by mobile phlebotomists. Additional blood draws and questionnaires over an approximately two-month period could optionally be provided by prospective study participants. Before DNA extraction, blood samples from the prospective study were shipped at room temperature or frozen.

Sequencing was carried out using PBMCs or T cells enriched from blood (not recorded which). This clonotype was sampled from a woman in her forties with acute COVID-19. Recombination joined TRBV28 with TRBJ2-4; 7 nucleotides in the junction match TRBD2. The CDR3 sequence is CASSLGVSGPNIQYF. At the DNA level, the sequence is TGTGCCAGCAGTTTAGGGGTTAGCGGGCCCAACATTCAGTACTTC.